One T cell receptor beta chain is described in this entry. Its antigen target is currently unknown. Per-nucleotide qualities are absent, and no much larger clonotype sits a single base away. The record originates from a study of OX40 agonist ivuxolimab in advanced cancers. The study in broad terms: The costimulatory receptor OX40 (CD134) was targeted by ivuxolimab, a fully human IgG2 agonistic monoclonal antibody. Partial responses were achieved by three dose-escalation patients, of whom one had hepatocellular carcinoma and two had cutaneous melanoma. Intravenous ivuxolimab was administered to patients every 2 weeks at six dose levels: 0.01, 0.1, 0.3, 1.5, 3 and 10 mg/kg. In the dose-escalation cohort, 82.7% of patients were male, and the mean age was about 55 years, with a range of about 23 to 85. Among the roughly 54 dose-escalation patients, about 20 had hepatocellular carcinoma, some 15 melanoma, 9 renal cell carcinoma and 9 head and neck cancer. The paper reports the monotherapy dose-escalation portion (N = 52 patients) of the phase I ivuxolimab trial. Patients were allowed to have had prior anti-PD-1, anti-PD-L1 or anti-CTLA-4 therapy, and around two fifths of the dose-escalation patients had been treated with checkpoint inhibitors. The point of sequencing TCRbeta in the periphery was to test whether ivuxolimab changed TCR sequence diversity and drove clonal T-cell expansion.

The study at large found these results: The antigen specificity of the clonally expanded peripheral T cells was not determined. Low levels of normalized T-cell clonal expansion were also seen in some patients who did not respond. At doses of 0.1 to 3.0 mg/kg, clonal expansion of both CD4+ and CD8+ blood T cells was observed from baseline to week 6. After ivuxolimab, expanded clones were on average more numerous among CD8+ T cells than among CD4+ T cells. Partial responders in the 0.1-3.0 mg/kg groups had among the lowest normalized peripheral clonal expansion, especially among CD8+ T cells.

Genomic DNA was extracted from sorted cells for sequencing of the TCRbeta CDR3 region. The immunoSEQ Assay was used for sequencing of TCRbeta CDR3 regions. Sourced from immuneACCESS, this table was stored by TCRdb with only in-frame sequences that have V and J called. A share of the clones is absent; for the studies checked, an unresolved V gene accounts for under half, and the remainder has no known explanation. The sample has 90,000 or so clones on record, 91% of them singletons. The ten largest clones capture approximately 2.5% of the sample. Patients with autoimmune disease history or receiving systemic immunosuppression were excluded from the trial. Peripheral blood for TCR sequencing was drawn from every dose cohort at baseline, at cycle 4 day 1 and at cycle 7 day 1. Samples were obtained from an open-label, multicenter, first-in-human phase I dose-escalation trial of ivuxolimab. Adults with locally advanced or metastatic melanoma, renal cell, hepatocellular, or head and neck squamous cell carcinoma were enrolled in the trial. Before TCR sequencing, CD4+ and CD8+ T cells were separately sorted from peripheral blood.

The sample was CD4+ or CD8+ T cells sorted from blood, taken in a trial of the OX40 agonist ivuxolimab. The sequence was collected from an adult with an advanced solid tumor such as melanoma, head and neck, liver or kidney cancer.

The nucleotide sequence is given as TGTGCCAGCAGTTTATATCCAGGCGCAAGCTCCTACAATGAGCAGTTCTTC. Translation gives CASSLYPGASSYNEQFF. The chain joins TRBV28 to TRBJ2-1; too little of a D gene remains to name it. Based on the germline V gene, the CDR1 and CDR2 sequences are MDHEN and SYDVKM. The cysteine opens and the phenylalanine closes a CDR3 of 17 amino acids. Only the CDR3 portion is preserved as DNA: 51 bases, with reading frame beginning at the first base. The germline ends are 13 bases apart after V is trimmed by 1 base and J by 0 bases.